These T cell receptor beta chains were read from a single sample in a study of early T cells in non-severe SARS-CoV-2 infection. TCRdb re-derived calls from the 5' RACE reads in MiXCR, one entry per CDR3 protein. The sample holds roughly 20,000 distinct CDR3 sequences, approximately 5.6% seen once. The sequenced sample consisted of whole blood. These receptors came from an adult who was a healthcare worker with PCR-confirmed SARS-CoV-2 infection or an uninfected control (not recorded which). The CDR3 runs from the conserved cysteine through the conserved F or W. Each record gives: clone size, J gene, V gene, D gene, CDR3 DNA, CDR3 protein. The D gene is left open where the match is weak. The size entry is marked missing in some rows and otherwise reads once, few, many or a size class.

size: many; J: TRBJ2-5; V: TRBV25-1; D: .; DNA: TGTGCCAGCAGTGAATCCCGGGGGGCTAGCCTACGCGAGACCCAGTACTTC; CDR3: CASSESRGASLRETQYF
size: many; J: TRBJ2-7; V: TRBV27; D: .; DNA: TGTGCCAGCAGTTTATCGACATCCCCCTACGAGCAGTACTTC; CDR3: CASSLSTSPYEQYF
size: .; J: TRBJ1-2; V: TRBV29-1; D: .; DNA: TGCAGCGTTGAGGGGGACCCACACAAGAACGGCTACACCTTC; CDR3: CSVEGDPHKNGYTF
size: few; J: TRBJ2-7; V: TRBV30; D: .; DNA: TGTGCCTGGAGGGGCGGATCCTACGAGCAGTACTTC; CDR3: CAWRGGSYEQYF
size: many; J: TRBJ2-3; V: TRBV18; D: .; DNA: TGTGCCAGCTCAACAAGGACAGGCACAGATACGCAGTATTTT; CDR3: CASSTRTGTDTQYF
size: .; J: TRBJ2-7; V: TRBV5-1; D: TRBD1; DNA: TGCGCCAGCAGCGGAACCGGGACAGAATACGAGCAGTACTTC; CDR3: CASSGTGTEYEQYF
size: many; J: TRBJ2-1; V: TRBV5-4; D: .; DNA: TGTGCCAGCAGCGCCGGGTTGGTTAGAGCGCTAACCTACAATGAGCAGTTCTTC; CDR3: CASSAGLVRALTYNEQFF
size: .; J: TRBJ2-7; V: TRBV10-2; D: TRBD2; DNA: TGCGCCAGCACCAGAACAGCGGGAGGGTACGAGCAGTACTTC; CDR3: CASTRTAGGYEQYF
size: many; J: TRBJ1-1; V: TRBV10-3; D: TRBD1; DNA: TGTGCCATCAGTGCAGGACAGGGGAACACTGAAGCTTTCTTT; CDR3: CAISAGQGNTEAFF
size: many; J: TRBJ2-7; V: TRBV27; D: .; DNA: TGTGCCAGCAGCCCTAGAACGGGACATATCTACGAGCAGTACTTC; CDR3: CASSPRTGHIYEQYF
size: many; J: TRBJ1-1; V: TRBV7-6; D: .; DNA: TGTGCCAGCAGCCCGTGGTCGGGGGAGAACACTGAAGCTTTCTTT; CDR3: CASSPWSGENTEAFF
size: many; J: TRBJ2-1; V: TRBV7-3; D: .; DNA: TGTGCCAGCAGCTTCTCGGGACTCCAGGGGAATGAGCAGTTCTTC; CDR3: CASSFSGLQGNEQFF
size: many; J: TRBJ1-1; V: TRBV12-3/TRBV12-4; D: .; DNA: TGTGCCAGCAACACCGGCATGAACACTGAAGCTTTCTTT; CDR3: CASNTGMNTEAFF
size: medium-sized; J: TRBJ1-1; V: TRBV28; D: .; DNA: TGTGCCAGCAGTACCTACTCCAGTCTCAACACTGAAGCTTTCTTT; CDR3: CASSTYSSLNTEAFF
size: many; J: TRBJ2-4; V: TRBV6-2/TRBV6-3; D: .; DNA: TGTGCCAGCACCCTCGCAGTGGCCAAAAACATTCAGTACTTC; CDR3: CASTLAVAKNIQYF
size: .; J: TRBJ2-7; V: TRBV12-3/TRBV12-4; D: TRBD2; DNA: TGTGCCAGCAGTTTAGGGCTAGCGGGAACATACTTC; CDR3: CASSLGLAGTYF
size: .; J: TRBJ2-7; V: TRBV6-6; D: .; DNA: TGTGCCTGCAGTTACGACCGCCCCTACGAGCAGTACTTC; CDR3: CACSYDRPYEQYF
size: many; J: TRBJ2-7; V: TRBV20-1; D: TRBD2; DNA: TGCAGTGCTAGCACTAGCGGGAGAACCTACGAGCAGTACTTC; CDR3: CSASTSGRTYEQYF
size: many; J: TRBJ2-5; V: TRBV28; D: TRBD2; DNA: TGTGCCAGCAGTATCCGACTAGCGGGACGGCAAGAGACCCAGTACTTC; CDR3: CASSIRLAGRQETQYF
size: many; J: TRBJ2-3; V: TRBV11-2; D: .; DNA: TGTGCCAGCAGCTTGTCGGGGTGGGCAGATACGCAGTATTTT; CDR3: CASSLSGWADTQYF
size: .; J: TRBJ2-1; V: TRBV4-1; D: .; DNA: TGCGCCAGCAGCCTAACCCAGGGTCCCTACAATGAGCAGTTCTTC; CDR3: CASSLTQGPYNEQFF
size: few; J: TRBJ2-7; V: TRBV6-6; D: TRBD1; DNA: TGTGCCAGCAGTTTCGACAGGGCCTCGGGGGAGCAGTACTTC; CDR3: CASSFDRASGEQYF
size: many; J: TRBJ1-2; V: TRBV12-3/TRBV12-4; D: .; DNA: TGTGCCAGCAGTTTAATGGGACTCCCACATGGCTACACCTTC; CDR3: CASSLMGLPHGYTF
size: .; J: TRBJ2-3; V: TRBV10-3; D: TRBD2; DNA: TGTGCCATCAGAGACGGGACTAGCGGGACTAGCACAGATACGCAGTATTTT; CDR3: CAIRDGTSGTSTDTQYF
size: many; J: TRBJ2-6; V: TRBV25-1; D: .; DNA: TGTGCCAGCAGTGACAGTGGGGCTGGGGCCAACGTCCTGACTTTC; CDR3: CASSDSGAGANVLTF
size: few; J: TRBJ1-1; V: TRBV4-2; D: .; DNA: TGTGCCAGCAGCCAAGATTGGCAGGTGAACACTGAAGCTTTCTTT; CDR3: CASSQDWQVNTEAFF
size: many; J: TRBJ2-3; V: TRBV5-1; D: .; DNA: TGCGCCAGCAGCTTGGGCTATCCAAGAGTCACAGATACGCAGTATTTT; CDR3: CASSLGYPRVTDTQYF
size: few; J: TRBJ1-5; V: TRBV2; D: .; DNA: TGTGCCAGCAGTGAAGGGGGAGGGCGTAGCAATCAGCCCCAGCATTTT; CDR3: CASSEGGGRSNQPQHF
size: .; J: TRBJ2-5; V: TRBV5-1; D: TRBD1; DNA: TGCGCCAGCAGCTTGGCCGGACAGGCCCAAGAGACCCAGTACTTC; CDR3: CASSLAGQAQETQYF
size: .; J: TRBJ1-4; V: TRBV7-8; D: .; DNA: TGTGCCAGCAGCCCCATCGGGGAAAAACTGTTTTTT; CDR3: CASSPIGEKLFF
size: few; J: TRBJ2-5; V: TRBV20-1; D: .; DNA: TGCAGTGGGGGTTTGGATAAAGAGACCCAGTACTTC; CDR3: CSGGLDKETQYF
size: many; J: TRBJ2-1; V: TRBV18; D: TRBD2; DNA: TGTGCCAGCTCACCCGGACTAGCGGGACACAATGAGCAGTTCTTC; CDR3: CASSPGLAGHNEQFF
size: few; J: TRBJ1-2; V: TRBV6-6; D: .; DNA: TGTGCCAGCGAGTCGACAGTATATGGCTACACCTTC; CDR3: CASESTVYGYTF
size: many; J: TRBJ2-4; V: TRBV6-1; D: TRBD1; DNA: TGTGCCAGCAGGGACAGGGTTGCCAAAAACATTCAGTACTTC; CDR3: CASRDRVAKNIQYF
size: many; J: TRBJ2-1; V: TRBV7-3; D: .; DNA: TGTGCCAGCAGCTTAACGGCTAGCTGGGACGAGCAGTTCTTC; CDR3: CASSLTASWDEQFF
size: many; J: TRBJ1-5; V: TRBV2; D: .; DNA: TGTGCCAGCAGGGCCGTTCTTGATCAGCCCCAGCATTTT; CDR3: CASRAVLDQPQHF
size: many; J: TRBJ1-2; V: TRBV3-1; D: .; DNA: TGTGCCAGCAGCCGCCTCAGGGAGTATGGCTACACCTTC; CDR3: CASSRLREYGYTF
size: many; J: TRBJ2-1; V: TRBV15; D: .; DNA: TGTGCCACCAGCAGAGTTAGTATCGGAGGGAATGAGCAGTTCTTC; CDR3: CATSRVSIGGNEQFF
size: many; J: TRBJ2-5; V: TRBV7-9; D: TRBD2; DNA: TGTGCCAGCAGCCTGCAGCGGGAGTGGGTAGAAGAGACCCAGTACTTC; CDR3: CASSLQREWVEETQYF
size: .; J: TRBJ2-1; V: TRBV7-2; D: TRBD2; DNA: TGTGCCAGCAGCTCGAGACTAGCGCAGAATGAGCAGTTCTTC; CDR3: CASSSRLAQNEQFF
size: many; J: TRBJ1-1; V: TRBV30; D: .; DNA: TGTGCCTGGAGCTGGGGTGTAAGCACTGAAGCTTTCTTT; CDR3: CAWSWGVSTEAFF
size: .; J: TRBJ2-5; V: TRBV3-1; D: TRBD2; DNA: TGTGCCAGCAGCCAAGGCCGAGCGGGAGGGCCTCAGACCCAGTACTTC; CDR3: CASSQGRAGGPQTQYF
size: medium-sized; J: TRBJ2-1; V: TRBV20-1; D: TRBD1; DNA: TGCAGTGCTTCACAGACAGGGTCGGACTACAATGAGCAGTTCTTC; CDR3: CSASQTGSDYNEQFF
size: many; J: TRBJ2-1; V: TRBV20-1; D: .; DNA: TGCAGTGCTAGAGACGGAAGTAGCGGACGGACCTACAATGAGCAGTTCTTC; CDR3: CSARDGSSGRTYNEQFF
size: .; J: TRBJ2-2; V: TRBV7-2; D: .; DNA: TGTGCCAGCAGCTTATTCCTCCAGGCGGCCGGGGAGCTGTTTTTT; CDR3: CASSLFLQAAGELFF
size: many; J: TRBJ2-2; V: TRBV30; D: .; DNA: TGTGCCTGGAGTAACTTGGACAGGAACACCGGGGAGCTGTTTTTT; CDR3: CAWSNLDRNTGELFF
size: few; J: TRBJ2-5; V: TRBV29-1; D: .; DNA: TGCAGCGTTGGAGGGGATAAGACCCAGTACTTC; CDR3: CSVGGDKTQYF